The rows below give T cell receptor beta chains drawn from one sample of a study of Graves' ophthalmopathy and Graves' hyperthyroidism. TCRdb ran MiXCR on the multiplex PCR reads and lists one entry per CDR3 protein. The sample lists over a million distinct CDR3 sequences, 35% to 45% occurring once. The sequencing sample was made of peripheral blood or thyroid tissue (not recorded which). The receptors were sampled from an adult man with Graves' hyperthyroidism. CDR3s include the opening cysteine and the closing phenylalanine or tryptophan. Fields, in order: J gene, V gene, CDR3 protein.

j_call: TRBJ2-2
v_call: TRBV2
cdr3_aa: CASSRPVGGELFF

j_call: TRBJ2-7
v_call: TRBV20-1
cdr3_aa: CSAKAPGPYEQYF

j_call: TRBJ2-7
v_call: TRBV12-3/TRBV12-4
cdr3_aa: CAILRAGGPRMQYF

j_call: TRBJ1-5
v_call: TRBV5-1
cdr3_aa: CASSPEGDGNQPQHF

j_call: TRBJ2-3
v_call: TRBV20-1
cdr3_aa: CSARDPRTSTDTQYF

j_call: TRBJ1-5
v_call: TRBV19
cdr3_aa: CASSFGRDSNQPQHF

j_call: TRBJ1-1
v_call: TRBV19
cdr3_aa: CASSPNRVNTEAFF

j_call: TRBJ1-2
v_call: TRBV7-2
cdr3_aa: CASRSPGQSYGYTF

j_call: TRBJ2-7
v_call: TRBV5-1
cdr3_aa: CASSLGPSGEPYEQYF

j_call: TRBJ2-2
v_call: TRBV10-1
cdr3_aa: CASSGRFGRSNTGELFF

j_call: TRBJ2-2
v_call: TRBV11-2
cdr3_aa: CASSFDKRANTGELFF

j_call: TRBJ2-7
v_call: TRBV7-2
cdr3_aa: CASSLASTGAYEQYF

j_call: TRBJ2-2
v_call: TRBV5-6
cdr3_aa: CASSYRDRGFGELFF

j_call: TRBJ1-5
v_call: TRBV10-2
cdr3_aa: CASTPAYSGTISNQPQHF

j_call: TRBJ1-1
v_call: TRBV28
cdr3_aa: CASSQTGWNEAFF

j_call: TRBJ1-1
v_call: TRBV7-9
cdr3_aa: CASSLGGAGAFF

j_call: TRBJ2-5
v_call: TRBV2
cdr3_aa: CASRGDNQETQYF

j_call: TRBJ2-2
v_call: TRBV10-3
cdr3_aa: CAVPVLAGVANTGELFF

j_call: TRBJ1-1
v_call: TRBV10-2
cdr3_aa: CASSYSGQRNTEAFF

j_call: TRBJ2-7
v_call: TRBV19
cdr3_aa: CASSILLSYEQYF

j_call: TRBJ1-1
v_call: TRBV13
cdr3_aa: CASDDGNPNTEAFF

j_call: TRBJ1-2
v_call: TRBV4-3
cdr3_aa: CASSQTTGLRYGYTF

j_call: TRBJ2-2
v_call: TRBV10-3
cdr3_aa: CAISRQLDNTGELFF

j_call: TRBJ2-5
v_call: TRBV29-1
cdr3_aa: CSITRGGRGETQYF